This record covers a single TCR beta chain. Its target is not known. This sample was taken from a study of beta chain features in type 1 diabetes. Reverse transcription of all isolated RNA meant that expressed TCRB transcripts were sequenced. Using immunoSEQ multiplex PCR, the repertoire was profiled, and TCRdb retains in-frame clones only, with some absent. Of under 300,000 clones in the sample, 25% to 30% were seen once. Study-wide points: Cells that show high TCR expression could be over-represented by cDNA sequencing. Lower insertion and higher deletion counts appeared at VDJ junctions in type 1 diabetes patients. Researchers reported that naive, central memory and Treg TCRB repertoires appeared more similar in patients than in healthy donors. Moderately but significantly shorter TCRB CDR3s were found in Type 1 diabetes patients in all four CD4+ subsets.

The V gene end was trimmed by 0 bases and the J gene end by 3 bases; junction bases not matched to a gene: 7. The CDR3 totals 16 residues. CDR1 and CDR2 (germline): SGHRS, YFSETQ. This chain uses TRBV5-1 with TRBJ2-7; the match to TRBD2 covers 9 bases. The specimen was central memory CD4+ T cells from blood. The receptor was isolated from a young man in good health. The CDR3, as DNA: TGCGCCAGCAGCTTGGCGGAGCTAGCGGGACACTACGAGCAGTACTTC. It translates to CASSLAELAGHYEQYF.